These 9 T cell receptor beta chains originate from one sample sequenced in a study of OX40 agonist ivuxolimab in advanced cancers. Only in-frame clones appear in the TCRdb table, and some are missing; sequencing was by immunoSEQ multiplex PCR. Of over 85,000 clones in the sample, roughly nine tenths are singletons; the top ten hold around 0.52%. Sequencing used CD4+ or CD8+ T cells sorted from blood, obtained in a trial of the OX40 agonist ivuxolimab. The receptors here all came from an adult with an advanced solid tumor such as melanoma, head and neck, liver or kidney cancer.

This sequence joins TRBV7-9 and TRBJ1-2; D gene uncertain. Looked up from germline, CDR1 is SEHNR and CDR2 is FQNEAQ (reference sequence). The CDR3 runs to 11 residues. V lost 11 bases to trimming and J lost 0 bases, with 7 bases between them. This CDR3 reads CAARSNYGYTF. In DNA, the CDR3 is TGTGCCGCACGATCTAACTATGGCTACACCTTC.

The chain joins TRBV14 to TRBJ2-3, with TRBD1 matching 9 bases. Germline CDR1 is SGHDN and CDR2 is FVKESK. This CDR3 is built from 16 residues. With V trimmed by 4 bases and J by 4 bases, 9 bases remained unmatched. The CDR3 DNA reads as TGTGCCAGCAGCCTCGGGACAGGGAGACCCGCAGATACGCAGTATTTT. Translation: CASSLGTGRPADTQYF.

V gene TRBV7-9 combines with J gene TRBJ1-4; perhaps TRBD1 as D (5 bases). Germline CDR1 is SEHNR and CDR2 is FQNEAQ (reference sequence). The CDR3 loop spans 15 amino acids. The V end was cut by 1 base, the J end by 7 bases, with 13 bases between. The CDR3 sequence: CASSLVLGESEKLFF. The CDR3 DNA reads TGTGCCAGCAGCTTAGTTCTGGGGGAAAGTGAAAAACTGTTTTTT. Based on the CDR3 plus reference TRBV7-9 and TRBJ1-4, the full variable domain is DTGVSQNPRHKITKRGQNVTFRCDPISEHNRLYWYRQTLGQGPEFLTYFQNEAQLEKSRLLSDRFSAERPKGSFSTLEIQRTEQGDSAMYLCASSLVLGESEKLFFGSGTQLSVL.

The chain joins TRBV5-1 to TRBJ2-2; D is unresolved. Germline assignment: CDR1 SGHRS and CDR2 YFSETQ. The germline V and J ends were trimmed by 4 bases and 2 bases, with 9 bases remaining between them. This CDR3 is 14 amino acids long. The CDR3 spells CASSPATNTGELFF. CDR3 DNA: TGCGCCAGCAGCCCGGCGACTAACACCGGGGAGCTGTTTTTT.

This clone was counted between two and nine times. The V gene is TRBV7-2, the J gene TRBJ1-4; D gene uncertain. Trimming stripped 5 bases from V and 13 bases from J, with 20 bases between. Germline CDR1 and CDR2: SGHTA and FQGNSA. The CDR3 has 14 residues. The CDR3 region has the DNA TGTGCCAGCAGCCTCTGGACGGAATCTGGCAGACTGTTTTTT. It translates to CASSLWTESGRLFF.

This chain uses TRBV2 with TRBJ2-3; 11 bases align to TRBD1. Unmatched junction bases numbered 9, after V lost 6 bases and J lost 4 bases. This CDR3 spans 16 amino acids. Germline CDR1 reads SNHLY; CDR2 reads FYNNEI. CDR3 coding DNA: TGTGCCAGCAGGCCCAGGACAGGGGGCGGCCCAGATACGCAGTATTTT. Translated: CASRPRTGGGPDTQYF.

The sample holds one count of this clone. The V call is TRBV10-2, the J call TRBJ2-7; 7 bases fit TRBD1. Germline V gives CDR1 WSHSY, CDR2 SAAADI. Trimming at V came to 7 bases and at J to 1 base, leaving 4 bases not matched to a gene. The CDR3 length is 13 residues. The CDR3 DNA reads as TGCGCCAGCAAACAGGGGATATCCTACGAGCAGTACTTC. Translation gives CASKQGISYEQYF.

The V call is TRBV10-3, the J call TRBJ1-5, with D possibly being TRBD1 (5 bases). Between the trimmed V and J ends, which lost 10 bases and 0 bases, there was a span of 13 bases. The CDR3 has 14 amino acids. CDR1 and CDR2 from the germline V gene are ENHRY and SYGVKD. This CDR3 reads CATGGNYSNQPQHF. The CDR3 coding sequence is TGTGCCACCGGGGGGAATTATAGCAATCAGCCCCAGCATTTT.

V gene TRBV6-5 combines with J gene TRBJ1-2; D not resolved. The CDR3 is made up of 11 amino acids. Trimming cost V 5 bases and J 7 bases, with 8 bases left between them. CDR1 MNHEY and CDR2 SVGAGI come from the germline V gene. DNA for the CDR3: TGTGCCAGCAGTCCGGGGTTTGGCTACACCTTC. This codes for CASSPGFGYTF.